A selection of T cell receptor beta chains follows, all from one sample in a study of blood T cell repertoires in COVID-19. TCRdb keeps only in-frame clones here, not all; method: immunoSEQ multiplex PCR. The sample includes around 250,000 clones, approximately 90% of them seen just once. Sequenced sample: PBMCs or T cells enriched from blood (not recorded which). These receptors came from a man aged 50-60 years who had been exposed to COVID-19. Each CDR3 is given with its conserved first and last residue. D genes are given only for firm matches. The listing skips clone size in some rows; elsewhere it reads once, few, many or a size class.

v_call	cdr3_length	clone_size	d_call	j_call	cdr3_aa	cdr3_nt
TRBV5-1	17	NA	NA	TRBJ1-6	CASSLVGDSAGNSPLHF	TGCGCCAGCAGCTTGGTAGGGGATTCGGCTGGGAATTCACCCCTCCACTTT
TRBV3-1/TRBV3-2	16	NA	TRBD2	TRBJ2-1	CASSPLGTSGYNEQFF	TGTGCCAGCAGTCCTCTCGGGACTAGCGGCTACAATGAGCAGTTCTTC
TRBV18	16	NA	TRBD2	TRBJ2-7	CASSPLAGVNSYEQYF	TGTGCCAGCTCACCACTAGCGGGGGTGAACTCCTACGAGCAGTACTTC
TRBV11-3	15	NA	NA	TRBJ2-4	CASSSPRAEKNIQYF	TGTGCCAGCAGCTCCCCGAGGGCTGAGAAAAACATTCAGTACTTC
TRBV9	15	NA	NA	TRBJ1-2	CASSVGSVNNYGYTF	TGTGCCAGCAGCGTAGGGAGTGTTAATAACTATGGCTACACCTTC
TRBV29-1	15	NA	NA	TRBJ2-3	CSVEGMASGTDTQYF	TGCAGCGTTGAAGGAATGGCCAGTGGTACAGATACGCAGTATTTT
TRBV29-1	14	NA	TRBD1	TRBJ1-2	CSVWGQGFNYGYTF	TGCAGCGTTTGGGGACAGGGTTTTAACTATGGCTACACCTTC
TRBV19	15	NA	TRBD2	TRBJ2-1	CASRGLAGGRNEQFF	TGTGCCAGTAGAGGACTAGCGGGAGGCCGTAATGAGCAGTTCTTC
TRBV15	15	NA	NA	TRBJ1-1	CATSRDPGVETEAFF	TGTGCCACCAGCAGAGATCCAGGGGTGGAAACTGAAGCTTTCTTT
TRBV7-9	11	NA	NA	TRBJ2-7	CASSLHFEQYF	TGTGCCAGCAGCCTCCACTTTGAGCAGTACTTC
TRBV9	14	NA	NA	TRBJ1-3	CASSAATGGNTIYF	TGTGCCAGCAGCGCGGCGACAGGCGGAAACACCATATATTTT
TRBV6-5	15	NA	NA	TRBJ2-3	CASSYSGTSTDTQYF	TGTGCCAGCAGTTATAGCGGCACTAGCACAGATACGCAGTATTTT
TRBV11-3	15	NA	NA	TRBJ2-2	CASSNRRSGTGELFF	TGTGCCAGCAGCAATCGGCGGTCCGGGACCGGGGAGCTGTTTTTT
TRBV28	15	NA	NA	TRBJ2-3	CASSFPLFGTDTQYF	TGTGCCAGCAGCTTCCCCCTTTTTGGCACAGATACGCAGTATTTT
TRBV18	12	few	NA	TRBJ1-1	CASGKMNTEAFF	TGTGCCTCCGGGAAAATGAACACTGAAGCTTTCTTT
TRBV30	17	NA	NA	TRBJ2-6	CAWSLLKGLSGANVLTF	TGTGCCTGGAGTTTACTTAAAGGACTCTCTGGGGCCAACGTCCTGACTTTC
TRBV28	12	NA	NA	TRBJ1-6	CASSNRNSPLHF	TGTGCCAGCTCGAACCGGAATTCACCCCTCCACTTT
TRBV7-2	19	NA	TRBD1	TRBJ2-6	CASSLEALEGAAGANVLTF	TGTGCCAGCAGCTTAGAAGCCCTAGAGGGGGCGGCTGGGGCCAACGTCCTGACTTTC
TRBV7-8	15	NA	TRBD1	TRBJ1-5	CASSPLGQGYQPQHF	TGTGCCAGCAGCCCATTGGGACAGGGATATCAGCCCCAGCATTTT
TRBV29-1	12	NA	NA	TRBJ1-1	CTSRRGITEAFF	TGCACCTCTCGTCGGGGAATCACTGAAGCTTTCTTT